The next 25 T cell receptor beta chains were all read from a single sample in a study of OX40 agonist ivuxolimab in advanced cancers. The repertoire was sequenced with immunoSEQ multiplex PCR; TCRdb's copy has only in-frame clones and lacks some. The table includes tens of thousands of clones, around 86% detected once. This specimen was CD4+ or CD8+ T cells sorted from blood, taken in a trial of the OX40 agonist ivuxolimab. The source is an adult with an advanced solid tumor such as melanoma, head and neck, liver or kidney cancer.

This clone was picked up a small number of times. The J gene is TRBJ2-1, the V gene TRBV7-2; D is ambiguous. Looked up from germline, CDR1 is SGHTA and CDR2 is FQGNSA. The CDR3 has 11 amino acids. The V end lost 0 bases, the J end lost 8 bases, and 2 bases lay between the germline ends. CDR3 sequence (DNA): TGTGCCAGCAGCTTAGCGTATGAGCAGTTCTTC. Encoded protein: CASSLAYEQFF. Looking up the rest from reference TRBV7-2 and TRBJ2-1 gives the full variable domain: GAGVSQSPSNKVTEKGKDVELRCDPISGHTALYWYRQSLGQGLEFLIYFQGNSAPDKSGLPSDRFSAERTGGSVSTLTIQRTQQEDSAVYLCASSLAYEQFFGPGTRLTVL.

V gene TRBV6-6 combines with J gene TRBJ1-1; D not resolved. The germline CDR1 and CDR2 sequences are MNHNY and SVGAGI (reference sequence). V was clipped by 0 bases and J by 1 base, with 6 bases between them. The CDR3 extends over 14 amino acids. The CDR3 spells CASSYSRQNTEAFF. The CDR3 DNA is TGTGCCAGCAGTTACTCCCGACAGAACACTGAAGCTTTCTTT.

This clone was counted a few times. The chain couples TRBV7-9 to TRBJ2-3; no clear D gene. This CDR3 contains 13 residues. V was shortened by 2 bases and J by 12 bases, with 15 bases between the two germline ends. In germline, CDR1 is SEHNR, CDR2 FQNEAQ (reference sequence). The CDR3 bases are TGTGCCAGCAGCTTATTAGGGTCCCCCCTACAGTATTTT. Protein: CASSLLGSPLQYF.

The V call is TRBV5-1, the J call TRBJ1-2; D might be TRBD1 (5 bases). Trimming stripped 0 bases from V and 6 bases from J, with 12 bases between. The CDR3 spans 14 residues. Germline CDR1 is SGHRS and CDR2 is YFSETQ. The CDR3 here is CASSLEGRDNGYTF. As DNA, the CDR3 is TGCGCCAGCAGCTTGGAGGGACGAGATAATGGCTACACCTTC.

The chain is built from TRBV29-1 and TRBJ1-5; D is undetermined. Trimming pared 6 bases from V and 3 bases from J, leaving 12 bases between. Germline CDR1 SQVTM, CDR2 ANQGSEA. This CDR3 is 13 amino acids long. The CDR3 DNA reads TGCAGCGTCCAATGGGGTATCAATCAGCCCCAGCATTTT. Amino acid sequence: CSVQWGINQPQHF.

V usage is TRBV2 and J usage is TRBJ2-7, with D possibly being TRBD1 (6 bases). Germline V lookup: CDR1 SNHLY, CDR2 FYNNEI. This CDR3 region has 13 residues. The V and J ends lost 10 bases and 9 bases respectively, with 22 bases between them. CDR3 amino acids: CATQAGTQGRQYF. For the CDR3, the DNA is TGTGCCACACAGGCCGGGACACAAGGCCGGCAGTACTTC.

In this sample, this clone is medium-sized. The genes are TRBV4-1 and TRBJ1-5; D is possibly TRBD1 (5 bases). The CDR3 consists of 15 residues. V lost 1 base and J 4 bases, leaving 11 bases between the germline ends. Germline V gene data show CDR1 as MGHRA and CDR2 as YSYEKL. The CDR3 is CASSQVGRENQPQHF. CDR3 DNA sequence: TGCGCCAGCAGCCAAGTAGGCAGGGAAAATCAGCCCCAGCATTTT.

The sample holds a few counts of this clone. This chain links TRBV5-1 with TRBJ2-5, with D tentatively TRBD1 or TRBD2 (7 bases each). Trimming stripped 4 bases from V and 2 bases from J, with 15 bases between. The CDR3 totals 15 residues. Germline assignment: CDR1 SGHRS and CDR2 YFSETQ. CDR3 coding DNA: TGCGCCAGCAGCAGACAGGGAGGGCTGCAAGAGACCCAGTACTTC. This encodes CASSRQGGLQETQYF.

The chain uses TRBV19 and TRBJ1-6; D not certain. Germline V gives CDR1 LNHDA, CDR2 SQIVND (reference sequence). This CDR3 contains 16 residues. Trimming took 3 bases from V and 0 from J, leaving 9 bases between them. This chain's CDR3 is CASSMAGSSYNSPLHF. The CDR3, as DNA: TGTGCCAGTAGTATGGCGGGGAGCTCCTATAATTCACCCCTCCACTTT.

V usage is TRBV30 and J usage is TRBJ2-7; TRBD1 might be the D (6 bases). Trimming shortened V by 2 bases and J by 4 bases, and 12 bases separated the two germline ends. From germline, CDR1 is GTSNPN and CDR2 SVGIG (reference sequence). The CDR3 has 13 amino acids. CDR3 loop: CAWSLPGVYEQYF. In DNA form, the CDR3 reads TGTGCCTGGAGTCTACCAGGGGTATACGAGCAGTACTTC.

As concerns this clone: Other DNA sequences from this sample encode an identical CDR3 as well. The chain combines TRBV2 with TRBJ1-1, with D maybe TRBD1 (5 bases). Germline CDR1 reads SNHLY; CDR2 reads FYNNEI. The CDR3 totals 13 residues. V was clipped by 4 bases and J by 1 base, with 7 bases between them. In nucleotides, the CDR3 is TGTGCCAGCAGTGGGCAGGGGAACACTGAAGCTTTCTTT. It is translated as CASSGQGNTEAFF.

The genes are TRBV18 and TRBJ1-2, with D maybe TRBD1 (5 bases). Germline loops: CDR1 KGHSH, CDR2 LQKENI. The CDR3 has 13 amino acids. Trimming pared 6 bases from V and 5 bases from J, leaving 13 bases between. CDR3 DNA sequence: TGTGCCAGCTCCTACGGGACCGATTATGGCTACACCTTC. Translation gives CASSYGTDYGYTF.

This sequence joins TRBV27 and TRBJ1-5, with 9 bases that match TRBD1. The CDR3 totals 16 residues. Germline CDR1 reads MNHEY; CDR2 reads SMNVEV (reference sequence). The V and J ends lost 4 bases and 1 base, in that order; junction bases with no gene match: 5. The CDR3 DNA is TGTGCCAGCAGTTCGTCGACAGGGGGGAGCAATCAGCCCCAGCATTTT. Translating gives CASSSSTGGSNQPQHF.

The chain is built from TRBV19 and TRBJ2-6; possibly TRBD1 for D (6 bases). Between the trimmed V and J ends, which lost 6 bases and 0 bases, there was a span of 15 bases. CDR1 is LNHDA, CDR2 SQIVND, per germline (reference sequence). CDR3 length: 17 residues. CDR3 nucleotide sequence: TGTGCCAGTAGGCATACAGGGATTCTCTCTGGGGCCAACGTCCTGACTTTC. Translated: CASRHTGILSGANVLTF.

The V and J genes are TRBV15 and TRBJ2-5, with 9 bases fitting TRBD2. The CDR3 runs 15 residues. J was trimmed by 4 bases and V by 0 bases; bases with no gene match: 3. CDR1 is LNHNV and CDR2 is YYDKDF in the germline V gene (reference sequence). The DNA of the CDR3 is TGTGCCACCAGCAGAGATCCGACTAGCGGAGAGACCCAGTACTTC. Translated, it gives CATSRDPTSGETQYF.

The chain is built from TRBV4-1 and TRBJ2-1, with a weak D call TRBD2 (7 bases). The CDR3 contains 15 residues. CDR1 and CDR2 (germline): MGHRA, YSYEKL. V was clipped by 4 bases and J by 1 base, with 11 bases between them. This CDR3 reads CASSLGGQSYNEQFF. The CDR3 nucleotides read TGCGCCAGCAGCCTCGGGGGGCAGTCCTACAATGAGCAGTTCTTC.

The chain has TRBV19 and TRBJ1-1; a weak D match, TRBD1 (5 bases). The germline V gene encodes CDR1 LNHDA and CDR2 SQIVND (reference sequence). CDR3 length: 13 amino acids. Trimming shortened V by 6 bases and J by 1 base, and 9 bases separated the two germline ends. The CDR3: CASSRRGNTEAFF. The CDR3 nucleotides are TGTGCCAGTAGCCGGAGGGGGAACACTGAAGCTTTCTTT. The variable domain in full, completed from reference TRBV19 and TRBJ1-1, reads DGGITQSPKYLFRKEGQNVTLSCEQNLNHDAMYWYRQDPGQGLRLIYYSQIVNDFQKGDIAEGYSVSREKKESFPLTVTSAQKNPTAFYLCASSRRGNTEAFFGQGTRLTVV.

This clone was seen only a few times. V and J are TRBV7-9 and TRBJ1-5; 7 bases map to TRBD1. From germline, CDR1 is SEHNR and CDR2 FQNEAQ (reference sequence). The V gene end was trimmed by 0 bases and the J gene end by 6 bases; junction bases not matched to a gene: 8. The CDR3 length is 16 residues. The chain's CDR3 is CASSLAGGAGGQPQHF. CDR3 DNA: TGTGCCAGCAGCTTAGCAGGGGGCGCGGGGGGTCAGCCCCAGCATTTT.

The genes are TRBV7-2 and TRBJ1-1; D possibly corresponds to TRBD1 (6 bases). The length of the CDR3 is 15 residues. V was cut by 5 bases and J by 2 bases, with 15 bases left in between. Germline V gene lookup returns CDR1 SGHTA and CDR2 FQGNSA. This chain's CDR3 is CASSRDTRLNTEAFF. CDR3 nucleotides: TGTGCCAGCAGCAGGGACACCCGGCTTAACACTGAAGCTTTCTTT.

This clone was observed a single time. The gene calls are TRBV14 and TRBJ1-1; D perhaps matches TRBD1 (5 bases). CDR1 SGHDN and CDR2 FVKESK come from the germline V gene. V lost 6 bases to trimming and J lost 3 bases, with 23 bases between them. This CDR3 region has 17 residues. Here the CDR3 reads CASSEHAGHSVDTEAFF. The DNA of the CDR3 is TGTGCCAGCAGTGAACATGCTGGACACTCTGTCGACACTGAAGCTTTCTTT.

The CDR3 DNA sequence: TGCGCCAGCAGCTTGCGGGGGGATGATGAAAAACTGTTTTTT. Translation: CASSLRGDDEKLFF. The V and J genes are TRBV5-1 and TRBJ1-4, with D possibly TRBD1 on 5 matching bases. Germline CDR1 SGHRS, CDR2 YFSETQ. The CDR3 sequence is 14 residues long. The ends were cut back, 1 base at V and 6 bases at J, with 10 bases in the middle. Full variable domain (missing parts from reference TRBV5-1 and TRBJ1-4): KAGVTQTPRYLIKTRGQQVTLSCSPISGHRSVSWYQQTPGQGLQFLFEYFSETQRNKGNFPGRFSGRQFSNSRSEMNVSTLELGDSALYLCASSLRGDDEKLFFGSGTQLSVL.

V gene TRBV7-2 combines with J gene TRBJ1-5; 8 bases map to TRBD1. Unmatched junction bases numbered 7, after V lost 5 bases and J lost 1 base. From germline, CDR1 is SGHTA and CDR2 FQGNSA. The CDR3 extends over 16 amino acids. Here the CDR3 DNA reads TGTGCCAGCAGCCGAGGACAGGGAGGGAGCAATCAGCCCCAGCATTTT. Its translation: CASSRGQGGSNQPQHF.

CDR3 loop: CASQGEWTQYF. The CDR3 DNA reads TGTGCCAGCCAGGGGGAATGGACGCAGTATTTT. The chain carries TRBV6-5 and TRBJ2-3, with 7 bases that match TRBD1. The V and J ends lost 8 bases and 9 bases, in that order; junction bases with no gene match: 5. CDR1 MNHEY and CDR2 SVGAGI come from the germline V gene. The CDR3 is 11 residues long.

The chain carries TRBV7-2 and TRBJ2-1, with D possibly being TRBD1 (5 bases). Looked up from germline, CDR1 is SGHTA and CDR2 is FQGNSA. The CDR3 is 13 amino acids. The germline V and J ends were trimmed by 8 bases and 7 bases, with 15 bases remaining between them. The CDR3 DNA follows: TGTGCCAGCCGGTGGACAAGAGAAAATGAGCAGTTCTTC. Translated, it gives CASRWTRENEQFF.

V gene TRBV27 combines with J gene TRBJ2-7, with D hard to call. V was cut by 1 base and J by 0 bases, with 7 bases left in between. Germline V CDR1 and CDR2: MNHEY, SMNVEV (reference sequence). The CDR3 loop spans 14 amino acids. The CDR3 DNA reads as TGTGCCAGCAGTTTATATGAACGCTCCTACGAGCAGTACTTC. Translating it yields CASSLYERSYEQYF.